This T cell receptor (beta chain) originates from a study of T cell repertoires in cytomegalovirus infection. Whole-study context: Public TCR beta signatures were indicative of both CMV infection and a matching HLA type.

TCRdb used MiXCR to reprocess the reads, holding one entry per CDR3 protein. The repertoire holds 350,000 to 450,000 distinct CDR3 sequences, with over 15% as singletons. Study-level points and caveats: The ex vivo response was dominated by HLA-C-restricted CMV-specific TCR beta clonotypes. The cumulative frequency of public TCR beta families identified carriers of CMV plus the relevant HLA.

In its sample, this clonotype was seen many times. Antigen unknown. This CDR3 region has 16 residues. V was trimmed by 3 bases and J by 0 bases, leaving 12 bases between them. Germline CDR1 and CDR2: SGHRS and YFSETQ. This sequence was found in a human donor in good health (CMV status not recorded). Some clones in this sample may be carry-over from other donors' samples. The chain is built from TRBV5-1 and TRBJ1-4; the D gene is possibly TRBD1 (6 bases). Specimen: PBMCs. The CDR3 DNA reads TGCGCCAGCAGCTCAGGACAGCCTGCAACTAATGAAAAACTGTTTTTT. It translates to CASSSGQPATNEKLFF. The full variable domain, rest sourced from reference TRBV5-1 and TRBJ1-4, is KAGVTQTPRYLIKTRGQQVTLSCSPISGHRSVSWYQQTPGQGLQFLFEYFSETQRNKGNFPGRFSGRQFSNSRSEMNVSTLELGDSALYLCASSSGQPATNEKLFFGSGTQLSVL.